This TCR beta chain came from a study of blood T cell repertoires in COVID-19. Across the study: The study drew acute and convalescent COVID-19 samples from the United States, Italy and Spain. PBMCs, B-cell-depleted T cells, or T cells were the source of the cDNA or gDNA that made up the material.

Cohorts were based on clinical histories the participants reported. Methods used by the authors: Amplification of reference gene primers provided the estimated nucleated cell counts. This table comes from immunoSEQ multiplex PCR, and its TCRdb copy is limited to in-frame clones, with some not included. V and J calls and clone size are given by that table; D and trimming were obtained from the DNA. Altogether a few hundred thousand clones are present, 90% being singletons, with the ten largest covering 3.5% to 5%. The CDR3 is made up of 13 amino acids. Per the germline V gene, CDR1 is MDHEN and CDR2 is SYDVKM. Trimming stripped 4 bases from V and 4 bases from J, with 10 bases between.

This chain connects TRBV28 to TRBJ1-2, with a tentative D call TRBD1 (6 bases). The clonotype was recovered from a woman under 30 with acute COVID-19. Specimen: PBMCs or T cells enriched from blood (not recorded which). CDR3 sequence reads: CASSSQGRYGYTF. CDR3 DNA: TGTGCCAGCAGTTCCCAGGGGCGCTATGGCTACACCTTC.